One T cell receptor (beta chain) is described in this entry. An expansion of CD8+CD57+ cells by flow cytometry had been shown in patients chosen for sequencing. The data belong to a study of CD8+CD57+ T cells in acquired aplastic anemia. For the study at large: An average of roughly 3 ug of DNA was obtained from sorted CD4+ and CD8+ cells.

There are 13 residues in the CDR3. V lost 3 bases, J lost 1 base, and 9 bases lay in between. CDR1 is DFQATT, CDR2 SNEGSKA, per germline (reference sequence). Researchers used genomic DNA as the template to profile TCR beta VDJ and CDR3. MiXCR, run by TCRdb on the reads, gives a single entry per CDR3 protein. Counted here are around 200,000 distinct CDR3 sequences, less than 60% occurring once; the ten biggest clones make up 1.8%. V gene TRBV20-1 combines with J gene TRBJ2-5; no clear D. What was sequenced was sorted CD4+, CD8+, or CD8+CD57+ T cells (not recorded which) from PBMCs. The clonotype originates from a human donor with aplastic anemia. In DNA form, the CDR3 reads TGCAGTGCTAGTTGGGGATTCCAAGAGACCCAGTACTTC. It codes for CSASWGFQETQYF.